The rows below give T cell receptor beta chains drawn from one sample of a study of preoperative IRX-2 immunotherapy in early breast cancer. The method was immunoSEQ multiplex PCR; TCRdb's version includes in-frame clones alone and lacks a portion of them. The sample holds some 99,000 clones; 86% are singletons and the top ten take roughly 1.9%. Sequencing was performed on tumor tissue, taken after IRX-2 immunotherapy. All receptors come from a human donor with breast cancer. Each CDR3 is given with its conserved first and last residue.

v_call	cdr3_aa
TRBV6-8	CASSYGPLSYEQYF
TRBV19	CASSIGLAGSDTQYF
TRBV28	CASSLVDRDNSPLHF
TRBV6-8	CASNWGLGEKLFF
TRBV28	CASSLGGDGNTIYF
TRBV6-8	CASSYFSADNEKLFF
TRBV27	CATSDQDSEGYGYTF
TRBV7-6	CASSPGQAKDSYGYTF
TRBV5-1	CASSLGPGNTNYGYTF
TRBV6-8	CASSVPTTSGETDTQYF
TRBV28	CASNTRQYTDTQYF
TRBV28	CASRSGTSHGELFF
TRBV14	CASSRGGYGYTF
TRBV19	CASSIGGGIAGELFF
TRBV19	CASTASNQPQHF
TRBV6-8	CASTTTVSDTQYF
TRBV1	CASSQTGGQRTGELFF
TRBV11-3	CASSSGHRNTGELFF
TRBV18	CASSPFTGTEGEQFF
TRBV7-6	CASSIPGQGVSYNEQFF
TRBV7-7	CASSLGTAHTEAFF
TRBV19	CASSIAGVGNEQFF
TRBV19	CASTQAATNEKLFF
TRBV5-1	CASSLGSLSSGGNIQYF
TRBV28	CASSLGQMYGYTF
TRBV12-5	CASGLSGQLNGYTF
TRBV10-2	CASSEVRGGRRRDNEQFF
TRBV28	CASSSHGRGTGELFF
TRBV15	CATSREGKPSSGANVLTF
TRBV5-1	CASRSGTSGIGEQYF
TRBV19	CASSMRGYQPQHF
TRBV18	CASSPGLADNEQFF
TRBV2	CASMWGYQETQYF
TRBV5-1	CASSEEGQTSYNEQFF
TRBV6-8	CAIKGIWGTRELFF
TRBV11-3	CASSLVGTSEKLFF
TRBV5-1	CASSPDSVGNTIYF
TRBV2	CASSDGLARKQYF
TRBV18	CASSPPVSSPNSPLHF
TRBV29-1	CSVEDLRQDSGYTF
TRBV6-8	CASSDRVNEQFF
TRBV28	CASGGTGGEAFF
TRBV10-2	CASRNSGDGGETQYF
TRBV7-1	CASSQEQGLSSYEQYF
TRBV28	CASSLWAGGNQPQHF
TRBV19	CASSPISRDRKETQYF
TRBV19	CASSRAAYGYTF
TRBV19	CASSNRDRGTEAFF
TRBV5-1	CASSLGTAAQIAQYF
TRBV15	CATSRTGNTGELFF
TRBV6-7	CASRGTVQGSYNEQFF
TRBV1	CASSQEGGNYGYTF
TRBV28	CASSSPSRGRETQYF
TRBV1	CASSQGGGYEQYF